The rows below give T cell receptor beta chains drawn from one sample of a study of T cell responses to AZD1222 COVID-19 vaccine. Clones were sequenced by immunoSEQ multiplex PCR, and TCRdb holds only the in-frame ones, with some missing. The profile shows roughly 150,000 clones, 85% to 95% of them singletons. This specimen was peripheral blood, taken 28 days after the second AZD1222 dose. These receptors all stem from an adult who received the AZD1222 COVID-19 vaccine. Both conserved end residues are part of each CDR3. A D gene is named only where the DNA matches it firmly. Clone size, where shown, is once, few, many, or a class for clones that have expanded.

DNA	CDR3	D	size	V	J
TGCGCCAGCAGCTTAATAGCGGGGGGTAAAACCGGGGAGCTGTTTTTT	CASSLIAGGKTGELFF	TRBD2	-	TRBV5-1	TRBJ2-2
TGTGCCAGCACCCTAGGGGGGCTAACTGGCTACACCTTC	CASTLGGLTGYTF	-	-	TRBV28	TRBJ1-2
TGTGCCACCGGGACAGGGTTCAATCAGCCCCAGCATTTT	CATGTGFNQPQHF	TRBD1	-	TRBV10-3	TRBJ1-5
TGTGCCACCAGTGATTCCCCCGGGACAGGGGATGTTTTACAGTACTTC	CATSDSPGTGDVLQYF	TRBD1	few	TRBV24-1	TRBJ2-7
TGTGCCAGCAGTTACGGGAAGGTGGAGAACACCGGGGAGCTGTTTTTT	CASSYGKVENTGELFF	-	-	TRBV6-2/TRBV6-3	TRBJ2-2
TGTGCCACCAGTGATGCACGGGGCGGGAGCGCGGGCAATGAGCAGTTCTTC	CATSDARGGSAGNEQFF	TRBD2	-	TRBV24-1	TRBJ2-1
TGTGCCAGCAGTCCCCTCGCGTCTGAAGCTTTCTTT	CASSPLASEAFF	-	once	TRBV28	TRBJ1-1
TGTGCCAGCAGTGAACAGGGGGCGATTGCGTCGAATTCACCCCTCCACTTT	CASSEQGAIASNSPLHF	TRBD1	-	TRBV6-1	TRBJ1-6
TGTGCCAGCAGTGACCAGGAGAATTCACCCCTCCACTTT	CASSDQENSPLHF	-	-	TRBV6-1	TRBJ1-6
TGCGCCAGCAGCTTGGGAACGACGGTCTCCTACAATGAGCAGTTCTTC	CASSLGTTVSYNEQFF	-	-	TRBV5-1	TRBJ2-1
TGTGCCTGGAACCCGGGGGCCAACACTGAAGCTTTCTTT	CAWNPGANTEAFF	-	-	TRBV30	TRBJ1-1
TGTGCCAGCAGCCCGCGGCGTATCTCCTACGAGCAGTACTTC	CASSPRRISYEQYF	-	-	TRBV3-1/TRBV3-2	TRBJ2-7
TGTGCCAGCAGTGAAAAGAGCTCTTACGAGCAGTACTTC	CASSEKSSYEQYF	-	-	TRBV6-1	TRBJ2-7
TGTGCCAGCAGCTTCCTCCGAGATACGCAGTATTTT	CASSFLRDTQYF	-	-	TRBV13	TRBJ2-3
TGTGCCAGCTCACCCCCCGTGGGAGTTAACGAGCAGTACTTC	CASSPPVGVNEQYF	-	-	TRBV18	TRBJ2-7
TGTGCCAGCAGCCTCAGGGGACTCCAAGAGACCCAGTACTTC	CASSLRGLQETQYF	-	-	TRBV7-9	TRBJ2-5
TGTGCCAGCAGCCCCCGACTAGCGGCACACTACGAGCAGTACTTC	CASSPRLAAHYEQYF	TRBD2	-	TRBV11-2	TRBJ2-7
TGTGCCAGCAGTTTATGGGCGGACAATCAGCCCCAGCATTTT	CASSLWADNQPQHF	-	-	TRBV27	TRBJ1-5
TGTGCCAGCAGTGACACACAGGGACCAGAAGCTTTCTTT	CASSDTQGPEAFF	-	few	TRBV2	TRBJ1-1
TGTGCCAGCAGCTTCCGTGGGCCCACAGATACGCAGTATTTT	CASSFRGPTDTQYF	-	-	TRBV7-2	TRBJ2-3
TGCGCCAGCAGCTTGGATGTGGGGCCGGGGGAGACCCAGTACTTC	CASSLDVGPGETQYF	-	-	TRBV5-1	TRBJ2-5
TGTGCCAACGACGCGGGACTAGCGGACACCGGGGAGCTGTTTTTT	CANDAGLADTGELFF	TRBD2	-	TRBV7-9	TRBJ2-2
TGTGCCACCAGTGATATTAGCGGGCCCATAGATACGCAGTATTTT	CATSDISGPIDTQYF	TRBD2	-	TRBV24-1	TRBJ2-3
TGCGCCAGCAACCAGGACTTCCGCCCCGTGGAGACCCAGTACTTC	CASNQDFRPVETQYF	-	-	TRBV23-1	TRBJ2-5
TGTGCCAGCAGCTTAGGGGGACCCCCCTACGAGCAGTACTTC	CASSLGGPPYEQYF	-	-	TRBV7-2	TRBJ2-7
TGTGCCAGCAGTTACTCCACAGGAACGGGTCAGCCCCAGCATTTT	CASSYSTGTGQPQHF	-	-	TRBV6-6	TRBJ1-5
TGTGCCAGCATTACTAGGGGGATTACCTACGAGCAGTACTTC	CASITRGITYEQYF	-	-	TRBV5-8	TRBJ2-7
TGTGCCAGCAGTGAAAATTTGGTGCGTGACTATGGCTACACCTTC	CASSENLVRDYGYTF	-	-	TRBV2	TRBJ1-2
TGTGCCAGCAGCGAAGGGACGGTGAACACTGAAGCTTTCTTT	CASSEGTVNTEAFF	-	once	TRBV27	TRBJ1-1
TGTGCCAGTAGTCGACAGGGCGAGGAGACCCAGTACTTC	CASSRQGEETQYF	TRBD1	-	TRBV19	TRBJ2-5
TGTGCCAGCAGCTTGGTGAGGGGGCGCGGGCAGTTCTTC	CASSLVRGRGQFF	TRBD1	-	TRBV5-8	TRBJ2-1